This T cell receptor beta chain was captured by sequencing in a study of post-analysis software for immune sequencing data. Findings and caveats of the study: About five TRBV segments occurring more often in patients than controls included TRBV5-6, TRBV5-1 and TRBV20-1.

This clonotype was counted only a few times. The antigen remains unidentified. Germline CDR1 and CDR2: MNHNY and SVGAGI (reference sequence). The CDR3 has 13 amino acids. V was pared by 5 bases and J by 7 bases, with 14 bases between. Tagging with unique molecular identifiers was a feature of the TCR beta cDNA libraries. MiXCR, run by TCRdb on the PCR reads, gives a single entry per CDR3 protein. The table has approximately 730,000 distinct CDR3 sequences, 46% seen once. Sequencing input: blood. The chain employs TRBV6-6 and TRBJ2-5; D unclear. This clonotype was obtained from a girl aged 10-17 years with multiple sclerosis. In DNA form, the CDR3 reads TGTGCCAGCAGTCCAGACCCGCCAGGGACCCAGTACTTC. Its translation is CASSPDPPGTQYF.